What follows are 8 T cell receptor beta chains derived from one specimen sequenced in a study of OX40 agonist ivuxolimab in advanced cancers. Sequencing was performed with immunoSEQ multiplex PCR; in TCRdb, only in-frame clones are kept and a portion is missing. The data contain roughly 62,000 clones, 92% of them singletons. The material sequenced was CD4+ or CD8+ T cells sorted from blood, taken in a trial of the OX40 agonist ivuxolimab. These receptor sequences come from an adult with an advanced solid tumor such as melanoma, head and neck, liver or kidney cancer.

J is TRBJ2-3 and V is TRBV29-1; TRBD1 matches 7 bases. CDR3 length: 14 amino acids. The junction had 3 bases not matched to a gene; V was cut back by 2 bases and J by 1 base. Germline lookup yields CDR1 SQVTM and CDR2 ANQGSEA. CDR3 nucleotide sequence: TGCAGCGTTGAACGACAGGGCGGCACAGATACGCAGTATTTT. It translates to CSVERQGGTDTQYF.

V and J are TRBV19 and TRBJ2-5; D is perhaps TRBD1 (6 bases). This CDR3 has 13 amino acids. The V and J ends lost 9 bases and 4 bases respectively, with 15 bases between them. Germline values: CDR1 LNHDA, CDR2 SQIVND (reference sequence). The chain's CDR3 is CARYYRARETQYF. CDR3 DNA: TGTGCCAGATATTACAGGGCGAGAGAGACCCAGTACTTC.

The rearrangement joins TRBV19 to TRBJ1-4; D remains unclear. Trimming left V 5 bases short and J 0 bases short, with 10 bases between. The CDR3 runs to 15 residues. Germline lookup yields CDR1 LNHDA and CDR2 SQIVND (reference sequence). The CDR3 DNA sequence: TGTGCCAGTAGTTCTCAAGGAGCAACTAATGAAAAACTGTTTTTT. Translating gives CASSSQGATNEKLFF.

This clone was observed a few times. The chain recombines TRBV14 with TRBJ1-2; D is undetermined. Germline V gene data show CDR1 as SGHDN and CDR2 as FVKESK. V dropped 0 bases and J dropped 4 bases, with 6 bases sitting between them. This CDR3 is built from 13 residues. This CDR3 reads CASSQDYSYGYTF. CDR3 coding DNA: TGTGCCAGCAGCCAAGATTACAGCTATGGCTACACCTTC.

V and J are TRBV6-6 and TRBJ2-2; 8 bases are shared with TRBD2. Germline CDR1 is MNHNY and CDR2 is SVGAGI (reference sequence). J was trimmed by 6 bases and V by 4 bases; bases with no gene match: 4. This CDR3 is built from 14 residues. CDR3 sequence reads: CASSSGGVPGELFF. The CDR3 DNA follows: TGTGCCAGCAGTTCCGGGGGGGTCCCCGGGGAGCTGTTTTTT.

The sample holds a few counts of this clone. The chain carries TRBV7-8 and TRBJ1-2; possibly TRBD1 for D (5 bases). The CDR3 sequence is 13 residues long. Germline values: CDR1 SGHVS, CDR2 FQNEAQ. Deletions cut 1 base from V and 2 bases from J, with 5 bases between. The CDR3 loop is CASSLGQNYGYTF. As DNA, the CDR3 is TGTGCCAGCAGCTTAGGACAGAACTATGGCTACACCTTC.

The chain is built from TRBV30 and TRBJ2-5; D is tentatively TRBD1 or TRBD2 (5 bases each). The CDR3 totals 12 residues. In germline, CDR1 is GTSNPN, CDR2 SVGIG (reference sequence). Trimming cost V 8 bases and J 5 bases, with 15 bases left between them. CDR3 region: CARTQGEETQYF. For the CDR3, the DNA is TGTGCCAGAACCCAGGGAGAGGAGACCCAGTACTTC. Full variable domain (remainder filled in from reference TRBV30 and TRBJ2-5): SQTIHQWPATLVQPVGSPLSLECTVEGTSNPNLYWYRQAAGRGLQLLFYSVGIGQISSEVPQNLSASRPQDRQFILSSKKLLLSDSGFYLCARTQGEETQYFGPGTRLLVL.

The chain has TRBV7-8 and TRBJ2-7, with TRBD1 as a possible D gene (5 bases). Trimming removed 5 bases from V and 3 bases from J, with 14 bases in between. The CDR3 sequence is 14 residues long. Germline loops: CDR1 SGHVS, CDR2 FQNEAQ. In DNA, the CDR3 is TGTGCCAGCAGCCTCGGCGAGACAGTCTACGAGCAGTACTTC. Its translation is CASSLGETVYEQYF.